This T cell receptor beta chain stems from a study of cytomegalovirus exposure and HLA in healthy donors. Study summary: Within the Caucasian-associated ancestry cluster were roughly 81% of the 398 genotyped donors.

Amplification used 60 Vbeta primers and 13 Jbeta primers. Repertoires were generated with immunoSEQ multiplex PCR, while TCRdb's copy carries only in-frame clones and drops some. The table includes 150,000 or so clones, over 75% detected once. Donors showed nominal health when sampled, although they likely had unrecorded immune exposures. Points on this clone: What it recognizes is unknown.

Germline V lookup: CDR1 MNHNS, CDR2 SASEGT. This CDR3 region has 15 residues. V lost 8 bases to trimming and J lost 2 bases, with 17 bases between them. General study points: Per a later analysis, HLA-associated TCR beta chains showed more clonal expansion than other, equally common TCR beta chains. Highest at DRB1 and lowest at HLA-C, TCR association rates differed among HLA loci in a later analysis.

This TCR derives from a man between 40 and 49 years old in good health and CMV-seropositive. The chain joins TRBV6-1 to TRBJ2-3; D perhaps matches TRBD1 (5 bases). Material for sequencing was PBMCs. CDR3 loop: CASLVGGAITDTQYF. CDR3 DNA sequence: TGTGCCAGCTTAGTGGGTGGGGCCATCACAGATACGCAGTATTTT.